These 3 T cell receptor beta chains share one sample of origin, sequenced in a study of identical twins. TCRdb re-analysed the 5' RACE reads in MiXCR, keeping a single row per CDR3 protein. The table shows 520,000 or so distinct CDR3 sequences, with approximately 22% occurring only once. These data were likewise used in another study, on T cells expressing NK-cell markers.

The sample taken for sequencing was CD4+ T cells sorted from blood. These receptors originate from a woman between 18 and 30 years old in good health.

The chain carries TRBV20-1 and TRBJ2-1; 8 positions match TRBD2. CDR3 length: 13 residues. Germline assignment: CDR1 DFQATT and CDR2 SNEGSKA (reference sequence). J gave up 7 bases and V 7 bases, and 9 bases lay outside the gene matches. CDR3 sequence: CSGGRGAWNEQFF. Written as DNA, the CDR3 is TGCAGTGGGGGGCGGGGGGCTTGGAATGAGCAGTTCTTC.

The J gene is TRBJ1-1, the V gene TRBV20-1; tentative D call: TRBD1 (5 bases). The CDR3 has 14 residues. Germline lookup yields CDR1 DFQATT and CDR2 SNEGSKA (reference sequence). With 2 bases removed from V and 7 bases from J, the gap between germline ends came to 17 bases. CDR3 in amino acids: CSARSPGGVDEAFF. DNA of the CDR3: TGCAGTGCTAGATCCCCCGGGGGGGTGGATGAAGCTTTCTTT.

A few counts support this clonotype. The chain has TRBV5-1 and TRBJ2-3; maybe TRBD2 (5 bases). Germline assignment: CDR1 SGHRS and CDR2 YFSETQ. Between the trimmed V and J ends, which lost 6 bases and 1 base, there was a span of 15 bases. The length of the CDR3 is 15 residues. CDR3 protein: CASNKLVGGTDTQYF. CDR3 bases: TGCGCCAGCAATAAACTAGTTGGGGGCACAGATACGCAGTATTTT.